The 14 T cell receptor beta chains given below trace back to one sample, sequenced in a study of identical twins. From the 5' RACE reads, TCRdb called clonotypes with MiXCR, one entry per CDR3 protein. The sample comprises about 730,000 distinct CDR3 sequences, 21% of which are singletons, and around 4.4% rests with the top ten. Separately, the same data were catalogued under a study of T cells expressing NK-cell markers.

Sequenced input: PBMCs. The source is a woman between 18 and 29 years old in good health.

This clonotype was found many times. V is TRBV9 and J is TRBJ2-3; D ambiguous. The V gene's germline CDR1 is SGDLS and CDR2 YYNGEE. V was shortened by 0 bases and J by 3 bases, with 8 bases between the two germline ends. CDR3 length equals 14 residues. CDR3 protein: CASSVAPRTDTQYF. CDR3 nucleotide sequence: TGTGCCAGCAGCGTAGCCCCCAGAACAGATACGCAGTATTTT.

This clonotype was counted ten times or more. The chain joins TRBV6-2 or TRBV6-3 to TRBJ1-2, with 7 bases lining up with TRBD1. Unmatched junction bases numbered 11, after V lost 5 bases and J lost 5 bases. Per the germline V gene, CDR1 is MNHEY and CDR2 is SVGEGT. This CDR3 comprises 15 residues. In DNA form, the CDR3 reads TGTGCCAGCAGTGAACCCGACAGGGTCCTATATGGCTACACCTTC. Encoded protein: CASSEPDRVLYGYTF.

The chain employs TRBV30 and TRBJ2-5; 11 bases agree with TRBD1. V gave up 1 base and J gave up 5 bases; unmatched junction bases: 9. Per germline, CDR1 GTSNPN and CDR2 SVGIG (reference sequence). The CDR3 runs 16 residues. The CDR3 bases are TGTGCCTGGAGTGATCCGGGACAGGGGGATTGGGAGACCCAGTACTTC. Protein: CAWSDPGQGDWETQYF.

This clonotype was seen a handful of times. The V call is TRBV3-1, the J call TRBJ2-1; no clear D gene. Trimming took 1 base from V and 9 from J, leaving 4 bases between them. Per the germline V gene, CDR1 is LGHDT and CDR2 is YNNKEL (reference sequence). The CDR3 sequence is 11 residues long. The chain's CDR3 is CASSQAGEQFF. The DNA of the CDR3 is TGTGCCAGCAGCCAAGCCGGTGAGCAGTTCTTC.

Many counts were recorded for this clonotype. J is TRBJ2-7 and V is TRBV6-1; TRBD2 aligns across 7 bases. Germline V CDR1 and CDR2: MNHNS, SASEGT. The CDR3 spans 14 residues. V was clipped by 4 bases and J by 3 bases; unmatched bases: 6. CDR3 region: CASSVERGVYEQYF. For the CDR3, the DNA is TGTGCCAGCAGTGTAGAGCGGGGAGTCTACGAGCAGTACTTC.

This rearrangement joins TRBV12-3 or TRBV12-4 to TRBJ2-3, with no clear D. The CDR3 runs 14 residues. Trimming shortened V by 7 bases and J by 0 bases, and 11 bases separated the two germline ends. The CDR3 sequence is CASTLGGSTDTQYF. The CDR3 DNA is TGTGCCAGCACCTTGGGTGGGAGCACAGATACGCAGTATTTT.

J is TRBJ2-7 and V is TRBV6-1; the D gene is possibly TRBD1 (6 bases). The germline CDR1 and CDR2 sequences are MNHNS and SASEGT. CDR3 size: 14 residues. V was clipped by 6 bases and J by 4 bases, with 16 bases between them. The CDR3 DNA is TGTGCCAGCAGAGCCGGGACAAACCAATACGAGCAGTACTTC. As protein: CASRAGTNQYEQYF.

This rearrangement joins TRBV6-1 to TRBJ1-1; TRBD1 matches 9 bases. CDR1 and CDR2 from the germline V gene are MNHNS and SASEGT. Trimming removed 5 bases from V and 4 bases from J; junction bases left unmatched: 8. The CDR3 loop spans 15 amino acids. DNA of the CDR3: TGTGCCAGCAGTCCACCGGACAGGGGAAGCACTGAAGCTTTCTTT. This encodes CASSPPDRGSTEAFF.

This clonotype was counted a few times. V gene TRBV20-1 combines with J gene TRBJ2-3; 11 bases match TRBD2. Per germline, CDR1 DFQATT and CDR2 SNEGSKA (reference sequence). The CDR3 is made up of 14 amino acids. Here the CDR3 reads CLVAGGPGTDTQYF. The CDR3 nucleotides are TGCCTTGTAGCGGGGGGGCCGGGCACAGATACGCAGTATTTT.

This clonotype has only a few counts. The chain combines TRBV20-1 with TRBJ1-5; 8 bases agree with TRBD1. J lost 7 bases, V lost 0 bases, and 5 bases had no gene match. This CDR3 is 14 amino acids long. Germline V CDR1 and CDR2: DFQATT, SNEGSKA (reference sequence). CDR3 region: CSARDSRGPQPQHF. The CDR3 DNA follows: TGCAGTGCTAGAGATTCCAGGGGGCCACAGCCCCAGCATTTT.

This clonotype was detected a few times. The chain combines TRBV6-1 with TRBJ2-3; 9 bases are a match to TRBD2. V lost 7 bases, J lost 2 bases, and 10 bases stayed unmatched. Germline V gene sequence: CDR1 MNHNS, CDR2 SASEGT. The CDR3 length is 16 residues. In nucleotides, the CDR3 is TGTGCCAGCAAAACGAGGGGCGGGGGGGCCACAGATACGCAGTATTTT. This encodes CASKTRGGGATDTQYF.

V and J are TRBV12-3 or TRBV12-4 and TRBJ1-2, with D maybe TRBD1 (6 bases). The CDR3 sequence is 16 residues long. The V end lost 5 bases, the J end lost 8 bases, and 24 bases lay between the germline ends. The CDR3, as DNA: TGTGCCAGCAGTGCCGTGGGGGCGATAGGAGCGGGAGGCTACACCTTC. This gives the protein CASSAVGAIGAGGYTF.

The chain is built from TRBV11-2 and TRBJ2-5; 9 nucleotides align to TRBD2. The germline V gene has CDR1 SGHAT and CDR2 FQNNGV. V was clipped by 6 bases and J by 5 bases; unmatched bases: 16. The CDR3 spans 17 residues. CDR3 in DNA: TGTGCCAGCAGGGAGAGAGGTGTTAGCGGGAGTGGGGAGACCCAGTACTTC. Its protein product is CASRERGVSGSGETQYF. The full variable domain, with the rest looked up from reference TRBV11-2 and TRBJ2-5, is EAGVAQSPRYKIIEKRQSVAFWCNPISGHATLYWYQQILGQGPKLLIQFQNNGVVDDSQLPKDRFSAERLKGVDSTLKIQPAKLEDSAVYLCASRERGVSGSGETQYFGPGTRLLVL.

J is TRBJ2-1 and V is TRBV7-8, with D uncertain. Between the trimmed V and J ends, which lost 3 bases and 6 bases, there was a span of 12 bases. Germline CDR1 SGHVS, CDR2 FQNEAQ. This CDR3 contains 14 residues. CDR3 sequence: CASSFSEGFNEQFF. The CDR3 DNA follows: TGTGCCAGCAGCTTCAGCGAAGGGTTCAATGAGCAGTTCTTC.